Reported below is one TCR beta chain. This clone was found a few times. Its antigen is currently not known. Base qualities are not provided; no much larger clone lies one nucleotide away. Taken from cysteine to phenylalanine, the CDR3 has 15 residues. Of the read, only the CDR3 DNA is kept; its 45 bases are in frame from base 1. Ends trimmed: V by 5 bases, J by 9 bases; bases unmatched to a gene: 7. Taken from the germline V gene, the CDR1 and CDR2 loops are MDHEN and SYDVKM. This sample was taken from a study of beta chain features in type 1 diabetes listed by TCRdb under 2018. The study in broad terms: Patients and healthy donors did not differ in mean age, gender distribution, total cell number or subset yield. Whereas all 30 or so donors provided naive and central memory subsets, regulatory and stem cell-like memory subsets were isolated from just 8 patients and roughly eight healthy donors. The study compared the TCRB repertoires of sorted circulating CD4+ T cell subsets in recently diagnosed type 1 diabetes patients with those in matched healthy donors. A total of 90 million to 120 million sorted cells were examined across all samples, and a strong correlation was observed between cell number per subset and RNA yield.

Each donor gave one peripheral blood draw, about 100 mL on average, collected into heparinised tubes. A BD FACSAria II and a panel including CD45RO, CCR7, CD25, CD127, CD95 and CD27 were used to sort naive, central memory, regulatory and stem cell-like memory CD4+ T cells. Purity was above 95% for every sorted population. PBMCs were isolated immediately by Lymphoprep density gradient centrifugation and stained directly without culture. So that batch effects would be minimized, each experiment stained and sorted samples in pairs, pairing one healthy donor with one patient. The High Capacity cDNA Reverse Transcription Kit was used to reverse transcribe all of the isolated RNA, meaning that expressed TCRB transcripts were what got sequenced. Naive, central memory and regulatory T cell samples underwent deep immunoSEQ sequencing, averaging approximately 3.5 million total reads per sample. After sorted cells were lysed in RLT buffer, RNA was extracted with DNase-treated RNeasy Micro or Mini kits, with the choice depending on cell number. To prevent cross-contamination, every cell subset was processed on its own, while patient and healthy donor samples were processed together. TCRB sequences were amplified from cDNA with the immunoSEQ multiplex PCR, producing 87-bp fragments spanning the CDR3 region. Sequencing of the amplicons was performed on the Illumina HiSeq platform. Per the authors' processing: Synthetic template baselines were used to correct PCR bias computationally, reads within Hamming distance 2 were collapsed together, and singletons that could not be merged were discarded. By aligning reads against IMGT, V, D and J genes, CDR3 length, and insertions or deletions at six rearrangement sites were assigned. Within each subset, clonotype counts were normalized to sorted cell number, after which true diversity and Gini coefficients were computed with the tcR R package. Repertoire sharing was quantified using the overlap coefficient calculated on TCRB nucleotide sequences. Out-of-frame TCRB sequences from naive cells were analyzed as a proxy for the pre-selection repertoire. Drawn from immuneACCESS, this table holds only the in-frame rearrangements with V and J called that TCRdb kept. Clones are partly lost; checked studies trace under half to an unresolved V gene and leave the rest unexplained. Clone size and V and J calls were adopted from that table, with D and trimming inferred from the DNA. The sample has around 280,000 clones on record, approximately 15% of them singletons. In total, the top ten clones hold approximately 0.015% of the sample.

Overall study outcomes, separate from this receptor: Shorter templates might have been favored by PCR, but patient and control samples were amplified and corrected together, so both groups would have been affected equally by any skew. The naive, central memory and regulatory TCRB repertoires appeared to resemble one another more closely among patients than among healthy donors. Fewer insertions and more nucleotide deletions at VDJ recombination sites were observed in patients with type 1 diabetes, implying thymic rearrangement abnormalities. HLA sub-analyses involved small numbers of individuals, so any influence of HLA type on TCRB rearrangement remained unresolved. Type 1 diabetes patients showed a moderate but significant shortening of TCRB CDR3 length in all four CD4+ subsets. Because cDNA rather than genomic DNA was sequenced, highly expressing activated cells could have been over-represented, although no difference in activation and CD3 levels was found between groups.

The source material was naive CD4+ T cells from blood. What this sample's cell subset or site label stands for: true naive CD4+ T cells. The sequence was obtained from a man younger than 35 with type 1 diabetes. The rearranged segments are TRBV28 and TRBJ2-2; 12 central nucleotides agree with TRBD2. This receptor carries the CDR3 CASSQTSGGNRELFF. The DNA sequence follows: TGTGCCAGCAGTCAGACTAGCGGGGGAAACAGGGAGCTGTTTTTT. The entire variable domain, with the stretches around the CDR3 drawn from the reference TRBV28 and TRBJ2-2 proteins, is DVKVTQSSRYLVKRTGEKVFLECVQDMDHENMFWYRQDPGLGLRLIYFSYDVKMKEKGDIPEGYSVSREKKERFSLILESASTNQTSMYLCASSQTSGGNRELFFGEGSRLTVL.